A selection of T cell receptor beta chains follows, all from one sample in a study of PD-L1 blockade in urothelial cancer. Method: immunoSEQ multiplex PCR; TCRdb's copy keeps in-frame clones and lacks some. This sample has 40,000 or so clones; approximately 85% occur once, and the top ten carry 6.8%. Sequencing used PBMCs, obtained around atezolizumab (anti-PD-L1) treatment. Receptors were obtained from a man between 60 and 75 years old with urothelial cancer. CDR3s include the opening cysteine and the closing phenylalanine or tryptophan. D genes are given only for firm matches. Rows may omit the clone size; those that give it use once, few, many or a size class.

j_call | d_call | v_call | clone_size | cdr3_aa | cdr3_nt
TRBJ2-6 | - | TRBV5-4 | - | CASSIPGSGANVLTF | TGTGCCAGCAGCATCCCGGGCTCTGGGGCCAACGTCCTGACTTTC
TRBJ1-6 | - | TRBV7-2 | - | CASSLRFPNSPLHF | TGTGCCAGCAGCCTCAGGTTCCCCAATTCACCCCTCCACTTT
TRBJ2-5 | TRBD1 | TRBV5-6 | - | CASSLGGPTGEETQYF | TGTGCCAGCAGCTTGGGAGGGCCGACAGGGGAAGAGACCCAGTACTTC
TRBJ1-2 | - | TRBV5-1 | once | CASSLAGGSGGYGYTF | TGCGCCAGCAGCTTGGCCGGTGGCAGCGGCGGCTATGGCTACACCTTC
TRBJ2-1 | TRBD2 | TRBV4-1 | - | CASSHPEGLAGELYNEQFF | TGCGCCAGCAGCCACCCCGAGGGACTAGCGGGGGAGCTCTACAATGAGCAGTTCTTC
TRBJ2-1 | - | TRBV11-2 | - | CASSYNRETSNEQFF | TGTGCCAGCAGCTATAACAGGGAGACCAGCAATGAGCAGTTCTTC
TRBJ1-5 | - | TRBV7-2 | - | CASSPENQPQHF | TGTGCCAGCAGCCCGGAGAATCAGCCCCAGCATTTT
TRBJ1-1 | TRBD1 | TRBV19 | - | CASSRQGQDTEAFF | TGTGCCAGTAGTCGACAGGGGCAAGACACTGAAGCTTTCTTT
TRBJ2-7 | TRBD1 | TRBV6-6 | - | CASSYLPPDRAAEQYF | TGTGCCAGCAGTTACCTTCCGCCGGACAGGGCTGCCGAGCAGTACTTC
TRBJ2-3 | TRBD2 | TRBV6-6 | - | CASSSGLAGGPDTQYF | TGTGCCAGCAGTTCCGGACTAGCGGGGGGGCCAGATACGCAGTATTTT
TRBJ2-1 | TRBD1 | TRBV5-1 | - | CASSLQGTNEQFF | TGCGCCAGCAGCTTACAGGGGACCAATGAGCAGTTCTTC
TRBJ2-7 | TRBD1 | TRBV5-4 | - | CASSVLGQGSYEQYF | TGTGCCAGCAGCGTATTAGGACAGGGATCCTACGAGCAGTACTTC
TRBJ1-5 | TRBD1 | TRBV6-1 | - | CASSPDRLNQPQHF | TGTGCCAGCTCCCCGGACAGGCTCAATCAGCCCCAGCATTTT
TRBJ1-2 | - | TRBV10-3 | once | CAIRPLDSNYGYTF | TGTGCCATCAGGCCCTTGGACAGTAACTATGGCTACACCTTC
TRBJ2-2 | - | TRBV5-6 | - | CASSLFRGNTGELFF | TGTGCCAGCAGCTTGTTCCGGGGGAACACCGGGGAGCTGTTTTTT
TRBJ1-2 | TRBD1 | TRBV7-9 | - | CASSPGQGAYGYTF | TGTGCCAGCAGCCCCGGACAGGGGGCTTATGGCTACACCTTC
TRBJ1-2 | - | TRBV11-2 | - | CASSPGLGYGYTF | TGTGCCAGCAGCCCGGGGTTAGGCTATGGCTACACCTTC
TRBJ2-1 | - | TRBV11-3 | - | CASSSQGRNEQFF | TGTGCCAGCAGCTCCCAGGGGCGCAATGAGCAGTTCTTC
TRBJ2-3 | TRBD2 | TRBV28 | - | CASTGERGGRDTQYF | TGTGCCAGCACCGGTGAGCGGGGGGGCCGAGATACGCAGTATTTT
TRBJ2-2 | TRBD1 | TRBV5-1 | - | CASSSLLPGQGNTGELFF | TGCGCCAGCAGCTCCTTATTACCGGGACAGGGGAACACCGGGGAGCTGTTTTTT
TRBJ1-2 | - | TRBV18 | - | CASSPARDYGYTF | TGTGCCAGCTCACCAGCCAGGGACTATGGCTACACCTTC
TRBJ2-1 | TRBD1 | TRBV9 | - | CASSEPGQGFDNEQFF | TGTGCCAGCAGCGAGCCGGGACAGGGCTTCGACAATGAGCAGTTCTTC
TRBJ2-7 | - | TRBV16 | - | CASSRPAGGGEQYF | TGTGCCAGCAGCCGCCCAGCTGGGGGCGGCGAGCAGTACTTC
TRBJ2-2 | - | TRBV7-9 | - | CASSFEGATGELFF | TGTGCCAGCAGCTTCGAAGGGGCGACCGGGGAGCTGTTTTTT
TRBJ2-3 | - | TRBV30 | - | CAWSPRRSSRGTDTQYF | TGTGCCTGGAGTCCCAGAAGGTCCTCACGGGGCACAGATACGCAGTATTTT
TRBJ2-5 | - | TRBV30 | once | CAWAALRETQYF | TGTGCCTGGGCGGCCCTCCGAGAGACCCAGTACTTC
TRBJ2-7 | - | TRBV7-2 | - | CASSLGTGAGEQYF | TGTGCCAGCAGCTTGGGGACGGGAGCTGGGGAGCAGTACTTC
TRBJ1-4 | - | TRBV18 | few | CASSPGATNEKLFF | TGTGCCAGCTCTCCGGGGGCAACTAATGAAAAACTGTTTTTT
TRBJ2-7 | - | TRBV7-2 | - | CASSFAYEQYF | TGTGCCAGCAGCTTCGCCTACGAGCAGTACTTC
TRBJ1-4 | TRBD1 | TRBV7-9 | - | CASSLVGQGDEKLFF | TGTGCCAGCAGCTTAGTGGGACAGGGAGATGAAAAACTGTTTTTT
TRBJ1-5 | - | TRBV30 | few | CAWSFTGYSQPQHF | TGTGCCTGGAGTTTTACAGGGTACAGTCAGCCCCAGCATTTT
TRBJ2-1 | - | TRBV6-1 | once | CASSEEGQQKGEQFF | TGTGCCAGCAGTGAGGAAGGACAACAAAAAGGGGAGCAGTTCTTC
TRBJ2-3 | TRBD2 | TRBV10-3 | - | CAISESTGTSGDTDTQYF | TGTGCCATCAGTGAGTCAACCGGGACTAGCGGGGACACAGATACGCAGTATTTT
TRBJ1-5 | - | TRBV13 | few | CASSPRAQHF | TGTGCCAGCAGCCCCCGGGCCCAGCATTTT
TRBJ2-3 | TRBD1 | TRBV2 | few | CASSVGQGPRNTQYF | TGTGCCAGCAGTGTAGGACAGGGACCCAGAAATACGCAGTATTTT
TRBJ2-7 | TRBD2 | TRBV27 | - | CASSLKGGGAYEQYF | TGTGCCAGCAGTTTAAAGGGCGGGGGGGCCTACGAGCAGTACTTC
TRBJ2-5 | TRBD2 | TRBV7-3 | - | CASSYGTSGETQYF | TGTGCCAGCAGTTACGGGACTAGCGGAGAGACCCAGTACTTC
TRBJ2-3 | - | TRBV28 | - | CASTRQSTDTQYF | TGTGCCAGCACCCGACAGAGCACAGATACGCAGTATTTT
TRBJ2-5 | TRBD2 | TRBV28 | - | CASSLGLAGGQETQYF | TGTGCCAGCAGCCTCGGACTAGCGGGGGGACAAGAGACCCAGTACTTC
TRBJ1-2 | - | TRBV2 | few | CASIPGQAYGYTF | TGTGCCAGCATTCCCGGACAAGCTTATGGCTACACCTTC
TRBJ2-3 | TRBD2 | TRBV19 | - | CASSDSSGGARDTQYF | TGTGCCAGTAGTGATTCTAGCGGGGGGGCTCGGGATACGCAGTATTTT
TRBJ1-2 | - | TRBV2 | - | CASGVQPVNYGYTF | TGTGCCAGCGGTGTACAGCCAGTTAACTATGGCTACACCTTC
TRBJ2-3 | TRBD2 | TRBV10-3 | - | CAISETLTSGGTDTQYF | TGTGCCATCAGTGAGACGCTGACTAGCGGGGGCACAGATACGCAGTATTTT
TRBJ1-2 | TRBD1 | TRBV19 | - | CASSRTGNGAEYGYTF | TGTGCCAGTAGTAGGACAGGGAATGGTGCCGAATATGGCTACACCTTC
TRBJ2-7 | - | TRBV28 | once | CASSLRPHRALHYEQYF | TGTGCCAGCAGTTTGAGGCCCCACAGGGCCCTACACTACGAGCAGTACTTC
TRBJ1-6 | TRBD1 | TRBV18 | once | CASSNRGHANSPLHF | TGTGCCAGCTCAAACAGGGGGCACGCAAATTCACCCCTCCACTTT
TRBJ1-3 | - | TRBV11-2 | - | CASSSPRYSGNTIYF | TGTGCCAGCAGCTCCCCCAGATACTCTGGAAACACCATATATTTT
TRBJ2-1 | TRBD2 | TRBV13 | - | CASSPGRGGEQFF | TGTGCCAGCAGCCCCGGTCGGGGGGGGGAGCAGTTCTTC
TRBJ2-1 | - | TRBV4-2 | few | CASSQDQVPYNEQFF | TGTGCCAGCAGCCAAGATCAGGTACCGTACAATGAGCAGTTCTTC
TRBJ2-1 | TRBD2 | TRBV19 | - | CASRGLAGGTWDEQFF | TGTGCCAGTAGGGGACTAGCGGGGGGGACTTGGGATGAGCAGTTCTTC
TRBJ2-5 | - | TRBV21-1 | - | CASSKEWGGGAAETQYF | -
TRBJ1-5 | - | TRBV6-5 | - | CASSFRQAPRQPQHF | TGTGCCAGCAGCTTCCGACAGGCCCCAAGGCAGCCCCAGCATTTT
TRBJ2-5 | - | TRBV6-1 | - | CASSEAEAQETQYF | TGTGCCAGCAGTGAAGCGGAGGCCCAAGAGACCCAGTACTTC
TRBJ2-1 | TRBD1 | TRBV7-7 | - | CASSLDRASVEQFF | TGTGCCAGCAGCCTGGACAGGGCCTCGGTTGAGCAGTTCTTC
TRBJ1-1 | - | TRBV10-2 | - | CASSSQVTEAFF | TGCGCCAGCAGTAGCCAGGTCACTGAAGCTTTCTTT
TRBJ2-7 | TRBD2 | TRBV30 | - | CAWTAGASSYEQYF | TGTGCCTGGACAGCGGGAGCCAGCTCCTACGAGCAGTACTTC
TRBJ1-6 | TRBD1 | TRBV28 | once | CASSSHRGADLDSPLHF | TGTGCCAGCAGTTCCCACAGGGGGGCTGATCTTGATTCACCCCTCCACTTT
TRBJ2-5 | - | TRBV5-4 | - | CASSFGRGQETQYF | TGTGCCAGCAGCTTCGGCAGGGGCCAAGAGACCCAGTACTTC